This T cell receptor beta chain was obtained from a study of blood T cell repertoires in COVID-19. Under the authors' procedure: How many nucleated cells were present was estimated from reference gene primer amplification. Profiling relied on immunoSEQ multiplex PCR, and the TCRdb table lists in-frame clones only, not all of them. Clonal size and the V and J genes are those of that table, whereas D and trimming came from the DNA. The sample consists of over 50,000 clones, 65% to 90% of them appearing once. Germline values: CDR1 MNHEY, CDR2 SVGAGI. The CDR3 runs to 12 residues. V was cut by 6 bases and J by 4 bases, with 10 bases left in between.

V is TRBV6-5 and J is TRBJ2-7; no firm D call. The specimen sequenced was peripheral blood. The sequence was obtained from a human donor in a cohort sampled during active COVID-19. The CDR3 region has the DNA TGTGCCAGCAGATTATCACAGTACGAGCAGTACTTC. Protein sequence: CASRLSQYEQYF.